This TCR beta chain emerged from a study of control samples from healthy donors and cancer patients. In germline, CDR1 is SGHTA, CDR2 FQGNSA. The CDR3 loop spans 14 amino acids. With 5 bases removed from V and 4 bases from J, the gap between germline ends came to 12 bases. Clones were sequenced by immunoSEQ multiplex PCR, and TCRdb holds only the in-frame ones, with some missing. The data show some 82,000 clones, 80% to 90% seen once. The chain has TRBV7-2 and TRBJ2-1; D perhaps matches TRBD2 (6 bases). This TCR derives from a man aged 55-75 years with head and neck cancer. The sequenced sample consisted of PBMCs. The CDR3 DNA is TGTGCCAGCAGCAGAGCTAGCGCTTACAATGAGCAGTTCTTC. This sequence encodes CASSRASAYNEQFF.